The rows below give T cell receptor beta chains drawn from one sample of a study of shared clonotypes between healthy human individuals. Data came from immunoSEQ multiplex PCR; TCRdb stores just in-frame clones and leaves some out. The sample yields about 1 million clones, roughly 80% seen once. Source material: memory CD4+ T cells sorted from blood. Receptors were obtained from a young man in good health. CDR3s include the opening cysteine and the closing phenylalanine or tryptophan. The order of the fields is clone size, J gene, D gene, V gene, CDR3 protein, CDR3 DNA. The D gene is left open where the match is weak. Size is stated for part of the rows, as once, few or many counts, or as a class when the clone is expanded.

few TRBJ1-2 - TRBV27 CASRGNREGLYGYTF TGTGCCAGCAGGGGGAACAGGGAGGGGCTCTATGGCTACACCTTC
once TRBJ1-3 TRBD1 TRBV2 CASSPSGQGISGNTIYF TGTGCCAGCAGTCCGAGCGGACAGGGCATCTCTGGAAACACCATATATTTT
- TRBJ1-4 - TRBV18 CASSPPGQGVEKLFF TGTGCCAGCTCACCACCGGGGCAGGGAGTTGAAAAACTGTTTTTT
- TRBJ1-1 - TRBV16 CASSQLGGTTEAFF TGTGCCAGCAGCCAGCTTGGGGGGACCACTGAAGCTTTCTTT
- TRBJ1-2 - TRBV27 CASSFSFRHLRGLEPSYGYTF TGTGCCAGCAGTTTCTCATTTCGACACCTACGTGGGCTCGAACCGTCCTATGGCTACACCTTC
- TRBJ2-7 - TRBV18 CASSRSSQGTYEQYF TGTGCCAGCTCACGGTCGAGCCAAGGAACCTACGAGCAGTACTTC
- TRBJ2-3 - TRBV5-1 CASSLEGTFSTDTQYF TGCGCCAGCAGCCTGGAAGGGACCTTCAGCACAGATACGCAGTATTTT
- TRBJ1-1 - TRBV6-5 CASSYGRGGTEAFF TGTGCCAGCAGTTACGGCAGGGGAGGGACTGAAGCTTTCTTT
- TRBJ2-5 TRBD2 TRBV7-2 CASSLGLATETQYF TGTGCCAGCAGCTTAGGACTAGCTACGGAGACCCAGTACTTC
- TRBJ2-3 TRBD2 TRBV6-5 CATKTGGGDTQYF TGTGCCACTAAGACCGGCGGGGGAGATACGCAGTATTTT
- TRBJ2-7 - TRBV29-1 CSVETRGKQYF TGCAGCGTTGAAACCAGGGGCAAGCAGTACTTC
- TRBJ2-3 - TRBV5-1 CASSLVGVSTDTQYF TGCGCCAGCAGCTTGGTCGGGGTCAGCACAGATACGCAGTATTTT
- TRBJ2-7 - TRBV9 CASSGVYSLDGGGEQYF TGTGCCAGCAGCGGCGTCTACTCCTTGGACGGGGGAGGCGAGCAGTACTTC
- TRBJ1-1 TRBD1 TRBV5-1 CASSPRTGVITEAFF TGCGCCAGCAGCCCAAGGACAGGGGTAATTACTGAAGCTTTCTTT
- TRBJ2-1 - TRBV11-2 CASSIGADYNEQFF TGTGCCAGCAGCATTGGGGCGGATTACAATGAGCAGTTCTTC
- TRBJ1-2 - TRBV5-4 CASLSQDYGYTF TGTGCCAGCCTATCCCAGGACTATGGCTACACCTTC
- TRBJ1-1 - TRBV19 CASSVYVSNTEAFF TGTGCCAGTAGTGTTTATGTCTCGAACACTGAAGCTTTCTTT
- TRBJ2-2 - TRBV7-9 CASSPGISNAGELFF TGTGCCAGCAGCCCGGGCATATCTAATGCCGGGGAGCTGTTTTTT
- TRBJ2-7 TRBD2 TRBV19 CASSPLAGGTMGQYF TGTGCCAGTAGTCCCTTAGCGGGAGGCACGATGGGGCAGTACTTC
- TRBJ2-5 TRBD2 TRBV5-6 CASSWIAGVIETQYF TGTGCCAGCAGCTGGATAGCGGGAGTTATAGAGACCCAGTACTTC